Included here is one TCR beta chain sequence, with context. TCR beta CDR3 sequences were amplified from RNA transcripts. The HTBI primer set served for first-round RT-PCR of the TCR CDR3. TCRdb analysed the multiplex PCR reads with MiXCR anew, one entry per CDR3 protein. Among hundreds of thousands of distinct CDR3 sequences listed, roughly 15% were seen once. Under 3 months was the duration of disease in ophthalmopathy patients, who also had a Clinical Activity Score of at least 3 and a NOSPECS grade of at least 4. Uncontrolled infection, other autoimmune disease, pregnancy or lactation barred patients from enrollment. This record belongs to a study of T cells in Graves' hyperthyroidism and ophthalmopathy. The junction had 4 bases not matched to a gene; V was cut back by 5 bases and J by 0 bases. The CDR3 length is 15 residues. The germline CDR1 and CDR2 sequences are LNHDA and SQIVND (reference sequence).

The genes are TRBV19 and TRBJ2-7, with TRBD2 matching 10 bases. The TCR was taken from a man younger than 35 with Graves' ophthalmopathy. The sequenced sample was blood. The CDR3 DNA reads TGTGCCAGTAGTCATAGCGGGGGGAGCTCCTACGAGCAGTACTTC. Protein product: CASSHSGGSSYEQYF. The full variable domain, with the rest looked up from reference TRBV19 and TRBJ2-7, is DGGITQSPKYLFRKEGQNVTLSCEQNLNHDAMYWYRQDPGQGLRLIYYSQIVNDFQKGDIAEGYSVSREKKESFPLTVTSAQKNPTAFYLCASSHSGGSSYEQYFGPGTRLTVT.